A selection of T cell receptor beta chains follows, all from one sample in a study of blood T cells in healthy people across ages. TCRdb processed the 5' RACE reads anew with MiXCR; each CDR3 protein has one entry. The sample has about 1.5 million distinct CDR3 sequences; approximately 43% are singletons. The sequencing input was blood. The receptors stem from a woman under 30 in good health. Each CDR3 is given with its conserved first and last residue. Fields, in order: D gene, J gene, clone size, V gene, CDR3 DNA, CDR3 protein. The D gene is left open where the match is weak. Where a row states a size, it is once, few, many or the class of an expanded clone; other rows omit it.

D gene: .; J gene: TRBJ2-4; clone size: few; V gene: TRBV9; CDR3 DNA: TGTGCCAGCAGCGCCACAGGGATCAAAAACATTCAGTACTTC; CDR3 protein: CASSATGIKNIQYF
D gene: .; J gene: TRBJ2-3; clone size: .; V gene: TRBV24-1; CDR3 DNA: TGTGCCACCAGTTCCCAAAGGGGCGTAATGGATACGCAGTATTTT; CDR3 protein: CATSSQRGVMDTQYF
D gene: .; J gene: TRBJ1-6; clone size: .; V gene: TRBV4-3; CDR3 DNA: TGCGCCAGCAGCCGGACAGAATCCTATAATGCACCCCTCCACTTT; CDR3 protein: CASSRTESYNAPLHF
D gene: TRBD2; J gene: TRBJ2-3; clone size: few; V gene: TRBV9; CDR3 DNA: TGTGCCAGCAGCGTAGTAGCTAGCGGGGGAGATACGCAGTATTTT; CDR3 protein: CASSVVASGGDTQYF
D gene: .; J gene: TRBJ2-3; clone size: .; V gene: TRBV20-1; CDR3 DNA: TGCAGTGCCCCCCCAAGCAGGGGAACAGATACGCAGTATTTT; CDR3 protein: CSAPPSRGTDTQYF
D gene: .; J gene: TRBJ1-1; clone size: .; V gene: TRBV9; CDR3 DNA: TGTGCCAGCAGCCCAAACCCCGCAGGGGAAACTGAAGCTTTCTTT; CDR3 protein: CASSPNPAGETEAFF
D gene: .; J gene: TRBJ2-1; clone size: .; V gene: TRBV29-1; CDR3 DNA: TGCAGCGTTGAAGGTGGGATCTTCTACAATGAGCAGTTCTTC; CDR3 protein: CSVEGGIFYNEQFF
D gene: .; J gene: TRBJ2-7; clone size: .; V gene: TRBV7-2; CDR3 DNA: TGTGCCAGCAGCCGAGACCCCGGGGGCTCCTACGAGCAGTACTTC; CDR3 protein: CASSRDPGGSYEQYF
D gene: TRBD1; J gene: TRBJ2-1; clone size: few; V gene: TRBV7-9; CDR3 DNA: TGTGCCAGCAGCTCTGCGACAGGGGAGAATGAGCAGTTCTTC; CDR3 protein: CASSSATGENEQFF
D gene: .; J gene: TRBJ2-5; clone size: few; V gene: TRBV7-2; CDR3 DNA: TGTGCCAGCAGCTTAGTGGGGCGTCTCCGCATACAAGAGACCCAGTACTTC; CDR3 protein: CASSLVGRLRIQETQYF
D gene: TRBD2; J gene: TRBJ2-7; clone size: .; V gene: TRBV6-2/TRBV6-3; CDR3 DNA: TGTGCCAGCAGTCTCCCCCAACTAGCGGCCTCCTCCTACGAGCAGTACTTC; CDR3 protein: CASSLPQLAASSYEQYF
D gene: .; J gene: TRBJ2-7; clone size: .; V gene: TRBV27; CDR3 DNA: TGTGCCAGCAGCTCTCGAACAGGGCCGGTTGACGAGCAGTACTTC; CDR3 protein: CASSSRTGPVDEQYF
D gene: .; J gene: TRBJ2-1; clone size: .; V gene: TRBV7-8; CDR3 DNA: TGTGCCAGCAGCCGAGCTATAGACAATGAGCAGTTCTTC; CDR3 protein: CASSRAIDNEQFF
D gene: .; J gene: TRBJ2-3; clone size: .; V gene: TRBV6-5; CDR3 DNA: TGTGCCAGCAGTACCCTCCCTCCAGATACGCAGTATTTT; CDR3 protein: CASSTLPPDTQYF
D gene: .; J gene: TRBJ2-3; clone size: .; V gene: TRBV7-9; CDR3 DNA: TGTGTCAGCAGCTTAAGCGTGACTCACACAGATACGCAGTATTTT; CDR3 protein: CVSSLSVTHTDTQYF
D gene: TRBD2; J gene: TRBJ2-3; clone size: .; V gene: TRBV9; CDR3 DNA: TGTGCCAGCAGCGCGGAGCGGGGGGGCGGCACAGATACGCAGTATTTT; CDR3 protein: CASSAERGGGTDTQYF
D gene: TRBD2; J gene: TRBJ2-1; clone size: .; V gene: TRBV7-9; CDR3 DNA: TGTGCCAGCAGCCCAGGGGCGCTAGCGGGAGGGAACAATGAGCAGTTCTTC; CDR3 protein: CASSPGALAGGNNEQFF
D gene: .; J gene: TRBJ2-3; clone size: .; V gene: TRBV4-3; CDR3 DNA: TGCGCCAGCAGCCAAGATGTTGATGGTAGGCTAGCAGCTAGCACAGATACGCAGTATTTT; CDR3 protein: CASSQDVDGRLAASTDTQYF
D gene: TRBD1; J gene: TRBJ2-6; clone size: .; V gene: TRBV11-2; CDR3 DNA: TGTGCCAGCAGCTTCGGTCTCCCGGGACAGGGGCCCTCTGGGGCCAACGTCCTGACTTTC; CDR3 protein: CASSFGLPGQGPSGANVLTF
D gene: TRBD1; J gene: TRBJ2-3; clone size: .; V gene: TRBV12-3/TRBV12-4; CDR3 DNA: TGTGCCAGCAGCCCGACAGGGAACCCAGATACGCAGTATTTT; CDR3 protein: CASSPTGNPDTQYF
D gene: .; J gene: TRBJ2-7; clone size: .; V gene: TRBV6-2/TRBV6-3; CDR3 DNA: TGTGCCAGCAGCACGGCAGGGGATGGGGGATACGAGCAGTACTTC; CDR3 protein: CASSTAGDGGYEQYF
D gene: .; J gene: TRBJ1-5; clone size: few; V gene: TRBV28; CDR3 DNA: TGTGCCAGCAGTCCTCTTGGGGATCAGCCCCAGCATTTT; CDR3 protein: CASSPLGDQPQHF
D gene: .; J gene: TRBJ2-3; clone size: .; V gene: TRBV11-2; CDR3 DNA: TGTGCCAGCAGCCAAATCTGGAGGGCTAGCACAGATACGCAGTATTTT; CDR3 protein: CASSQIWRASTDTQYF
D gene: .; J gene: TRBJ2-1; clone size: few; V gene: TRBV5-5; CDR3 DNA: TGTGCCAGCAGCTCGAGGGACTCCAGCTCCTACAATGAGCAGTTCTTC; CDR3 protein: CASSSRDSSSYNEQFF
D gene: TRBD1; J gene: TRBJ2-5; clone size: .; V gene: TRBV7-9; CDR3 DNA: TGTGCCAGCAGCTTAGCACAGGGGGATTATGAGACCCAGTACTTC; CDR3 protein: CASSLAQGDYETQYF
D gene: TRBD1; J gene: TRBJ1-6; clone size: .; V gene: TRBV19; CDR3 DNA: TGTGCCAGTAGTATAACAGGGGTGAATTCACCCCTCCACTTT; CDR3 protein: CASSITGVNSPLHF
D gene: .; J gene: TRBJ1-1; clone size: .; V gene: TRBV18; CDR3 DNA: TGTGCCAGCTCACCATCTGTTGGCGGGGTCACTGAAGCTTTCTTT; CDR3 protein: CASSPSVGGVTEAFF
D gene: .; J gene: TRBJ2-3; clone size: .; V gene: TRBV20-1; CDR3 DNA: TGCAGTGCAGTAAGACGCACAGATACGCAGTATTTT; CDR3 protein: CSAVRRTDTQYF
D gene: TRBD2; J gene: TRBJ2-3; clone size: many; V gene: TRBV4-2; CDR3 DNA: TGTGCCAGCAGCCAGTCGACTAGCCAGGGCACAGATACGCAGTATTTT; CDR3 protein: CASSQSTSQGTDTQYF
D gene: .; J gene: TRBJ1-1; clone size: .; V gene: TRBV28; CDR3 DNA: TGTGCCAGCAGTTTATTGGGTCTGAGGCTTTGGGGCACTGAAGCTTTCTTT; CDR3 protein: CASSLLGLRLWGTEAFF
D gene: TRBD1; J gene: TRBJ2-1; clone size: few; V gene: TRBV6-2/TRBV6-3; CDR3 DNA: TGTGCCAGCAGGAAGGGGACAGAGTACAATGAGCAGTTCTTC; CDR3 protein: CASRKGTEYNEQFF
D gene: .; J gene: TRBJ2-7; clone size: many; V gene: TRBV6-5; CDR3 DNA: TGTGCCAGCAGTCGAAGGGACGAGCAGTACTTC; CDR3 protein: CASSRRDEQYF